One T cell receptor (beta chain) is described in this entry. Its antigen is not yet known. Per-nucleotide qualities are absent, and no much larger clonotype sits a single base away. Germline trimming: 11 bases from V, 2 bases from J; junction bases outside gene matches: 4. CDR1 and CDR2 were assigned from the germline V gene as KGHSH and LQKENI. From cysteine to phenylalanine, the CDR3 is 13 amino acids long. This entry keeps only the CDR3 DNA: 39 bases, framed from base 1. These data belong to a study of T cell responses to AZD1222 COVID-19 vaccine listed by TCRdb under 2021. Turning to the overall study: AZD1222 recipients whose second dose came at about 4 weeks and those whose second dose came at about 12 weeks were combined into one group, since spike-specific TCR depth and breadth did not differ between the two schedules. Trial participants were enrolled by age into 18-55, 56-69 and 70-plus year subgroups, with roughly 150, 30 and 60 TCR-sequenced participants respectively. TCR sequencing was performed for roughly 240 trial participants, of whom 207 were given two doses of AZD1222 and around 25 were given two doses of MenACWY control vaccine. What the research found in general, with its limitations: CD4 TCRs associated with the vaccine covered the entire spike protein, and the dominant responses were in regions 160-218 and 743-854. Spike-specific TCR breadth and depth rose significantly after two AZD1222 doses compared with day 0 and with MenACWY recipients. The 56-69-year group was small, and its depth increase did not reach significance, likely because of low power. Conclusions about previously exposed vaccinees were limited because only a handful of AZD1222 recipients were SARS-CoV-2 seropositive at baseline. Because no day 14 peak-response samples were available, the repertoires could be characterized only after the peak T cell response. Epitopes outside the regions mutated in the B.1.351 and B.1.1.7 variants were reportedly recognized by nearly half of the unique spike-specific TCRs. Participants were mostly white British and included more females than males, and it was suggested by the authors that clonal diversity may have been underestimated.

The CDR3 regions of human TCRbeta chains were analyzed by immunosequencing. Regarding the original processing steps: TCRs in the repertoires were compared against a reference library of SARS-CoV-2-specific TCRs that had been generated with the MIRA antigen-specificity platform. Breadth was defined as the fraction of unique TCRs that were SARS-CoV-2-associated, and depth was defined as the fraction of total T cells that were SARS-CoV-2-associated. Using the MIRA data, every spike-specific TCR was mapped to the spike region that the TCR reacted to and assigned to either a CD4 or a CD8 class. Log10-transformed breadth and depth values were compared by one-way ANOVA with Sidak's multiple comparisons tests. TCRdb limited this immuneACCESS table to in-frame rearrangements with V and J called. A share of clones is missing; checked studies link under half to unresolved V genes, and the rest is unexplained. Clonal size and the V and J genes are those of that table, whereas D and trimming came from the DNA. The sample profile shows around 61,000 clones; around 85% of them were found once. The ten most abundant clones make up about 16% of the sample.

The sample's time point label is to be understood as: baseline before first vaccination. Samples from vaccinated people were obtained from the UK trials COV001 and COV002, which included a single-blind randomized controlled phase 2/3 trial of AZD1222 (ChAdOx1 nCoV-19) in healthy adults. Trial participant PBMC samples were collected at day 0 and day 28 after the second dose for TCRbeta chain sequencing. The V gene is TRBV18 and the J gene is TRBJ2-2; 8 bases in between match TRBD1. The sequenced sample was peripheral blood, obtained on day 0 of AZD1222 vaccination. The TCR originated in an adult in good health. The DNA sequence reads TGTGCCTCCGGACAGGGAAACACCGGGGAGCTGTTTTTT. Translated, this gives CASGQGNTGELFF.